The 32 T cell receptor beta chains presented below share a single source sample, sequenced in a study of regulatory T cells in long-lasting Graves disease. Investigators prepared the TCR beta libraries by applying iRepertoire HTBI primers and Arm-PCR of CDR3 regions. TCRdb analysed the multiplex PCR reads with MiXCR anew, one entry per CDR3 protein. Here the sample spans about 620,000 distinct CDR3 sequences, around 17% being singletons. Time point denoted: newly diagnosed GD, antithyroid drugs for less than 3 months. Preparation of the TCR library used RNA extracted from PBMCs. The same sample was also used in a study of T cells in Graves' hyperthyroidism and ophthalmopathy.

The material was peripheral blood mononuclear cells (PBMCs), obtained at new diagnosis, from a patient treated with antithyroid drugs. These receptors originate from a woman in her thirties with Graves disease.

The CDR3 protein is CASSLGAVGSGNTIYF. CDR3 coding DNA: TGTGCCAGCAGCTTAGGGGCGGTCGGCTCTGGAAACACCATATATTTT. V usage is TRBV7-6 and J usage is TRBJ1-3; unclear D gene. The germline gives CDR1 SGHVS, CDR2 FNYEAQ. The germline V and J ends were trimmed by 1 base and 0 bases, with 10 bases remaining between them. The CDR3 totals 16 residues.

This clonotype was detected ten times or more. This chain uses TRBV28 with TRBJ1-6; 8 bases match TRBD1. The germline CDR1 and CDR2 sequences are MDHEN and SYDVKM. The CDR3 length is 13 residues. V dropped 10 bases and J dropped 9; count of bases not matched to a gene: 8. This chain's CDR3 is CATRDRFSSPLHF. CDR3 bases: TGTGCCACCCGGGACAGGTTCTCTTCACCCCTCCACTTT.

With regard to this clonotype: A much larger clone lies one base from this, so it may be a read error. The final CDR3 position lacks the conserved phenylalanine or tryptophan, pointing to a likely read error. The CDR3 sequence is CASSGDGANYGYTL. CDR3 DNA sequence: TGTGCCAGCAGTGGGGACGGAGCTAACTATGGCTACACCCTC. The chain uses TRBV6-2 or TRBV6-3 and TRBJ1-2, with TRBD1 as a possible D gene (5 bases). CDR3 length equals 14 residues. V dropped 5 bases and J dropped 0 bases, with 10 bases sitting between them. Germline assignment: CDR1 MNHEY and CDR2 SVGEGT.

This clonotype was recorded only once. A read error may explain this, as a much larger clone is one base away. The chain uses TRBV20-1 and TRBJ2-7; 10 bases map to TRBD2. V was clipped by 5 bases and J by 8 bases; unmatched bases: 9. Germline CDR1 and CDR2: DFQATT and SNEGSKA (reference sequence). The CDR3 loop spans 13 amino acids. Written as DNA, the CDR3 is TGCAGTGCTGGGCCAGCGGGAGGGGGTAAGCAGTACTTC. This encodes CSAGPAGGGKQYF.

This clonotype was detected ten times or more. One end of the junction does not line up with germline, which may come from a read error. The CDR3 region has the DNA TGTGCCAGCAATTTAGGTTTCATTAGGGACTATGGCTACACCTTC. This sequence encodes CASNLGFIRDYGYTF. This sequence joins TRBV28 and TRBJ1-2; D not resolved. The germline V gene encodes CDR1 MDHEN and CDR2 SYDVKM. The CDR3 runs to 15 residues.

Turning to this clonotype: An end of the junction differs from the germline gene, which may be a read error. V and J are TRBV10-2 and TRBJ2-3; TRBD2 aligns across 10 bases. This CDR3 contains 15 residues. In germline, CDR1 is WSHSY, CDR2 SAAADI. CDR3 sequence (DNA): TGCTCCAGCAGGCCTGGACTAGCGGACACAGATACGCAGTATTTT. This translates into CSSRPGLADTDTQYF.

This clonotype has more than one count but fewer than ten. The rearrangement joins TRBV20-1 to TRBJ1-6; TRBD1 aligns across 12 bases. After removal of 3 bases from V and 13 bases from J, the junction contained 13 bases not matched to a gene. Germline V gene lookup returns CDR1 DFQATT and CDR2 SNEGSKA (reference sequence). The length of the CDR3 is 16 residues. The CDR3 DNA reads TGCAGTGCTAGCCGCGGGACAGGGGGCGAGGGGAAGCCCCTCCACTTT. This codes for CSASRGTGGEGKPLHF.

This clonotype was seen a handful of times. DNA of the CDR3: TGTGCCAGCAGTCCCCGCGGGGATAGCACAGATACGCAGTATTTT. Translation: CASSPRGDSTDTQYF. The chain couples TRBV6-1 to TRBJ2-3; D is possibly TRBD2 (6 bases). The V gene's germline CDR1 is MNHNS and CDR2 SASEGT. This CDR3 contains 15 residues. Trimming left V 5 bases short and J 0 bases short, with 12 bases between.

The chain employs TRBV6-9 and TRBJ2-1; perhaps TRBD2 as D (6 bases). The CDR3 has 13 residues. Germline CDR1 MNHGY, CDR2 SVAAGI. V was clipped by 3 bases and J by 4 bases, with 7 bases between them. The CDR3 DNA reads TGTGCCAGCAGTTACGGAGGGTACAATGAGCAGTTCTTC. It yields the protein CASSYGGYNEQFF.

The table lists this clonotype with many counts. The CDR3 sequence: CASSLFGDRFNEKLFF. Here the CDR3 DNA reads TGTGCCAGCAGTTTATTCGGGGACAGGTTTAATGAAAAACTGTTTTTT. J is TRBJ1-4 and V is TRBV28; 8 positions match TRBD1. V lost 1 base, J lost 4 bases, and 5 bases stayed unmatched. CDR1 is MDHEN, CDR2 SYDVKM, per germline. The CDR3 length is 16 residues.

This clonotype was seen at least ten times. J is TRBJ2-1 and V is TRBV7-2; TRBD2 agrees at 7 bases. V gave up 5 bases and J gave up 4 bases; unmatched junction bases: 11. The germline V gene has CDR1 SGHTA and CDR2 FQGNSA. The CDR3 has 16 residues. DNA for the CDR3: TGTGCCAGCAGCGCTCAAGGAGCGGGGACGTACAATGAGCAGTTCTTC. This gives the protein CASSAQGAGTYNEQFF.

This clonotype was picked up many times. This rearrangement joins TRBV12-3 or TRBV12-4 to TRBJ2-3; TRBD2 matches at 8 bases. With V trimmed by 5 bases and J by 1 base, 2 bases remained unmatched. The CDR3 is 14 amino acids. Written as DNA, the CDR3 is TGTGCCAGCAGTCCGGGACTAGGCACAGATACGCAGTATTTT. Protein product: CASSPGLGTDTQYF.

This clonotype has only a few counts. The J gene is TRBJ2-7, the V gene TRBV20-1; 12 bases are a match to TRBD2. CDR1 and CDR2 (germline): DFQATT, SNEGSKA (reference sequence). V shed 1 base, J shed 0 bases, and the junction held 10 bases outside the gene matches. CDR3 size: 18 residues. The CDR3 sequence: CSARGALAGGTFSYEQYF. As DNA, the CDR3 is TGCAGTGCTAGAGGGGCGCTAGCGGGAGGGACCTTCTCCTACGAGCAGTACTTC.

The V call is TRBV6-1, the J call TRBJ1-4; D not certain. Germline loops: CDR1 MNHNS, CDR2 SASEGT. Trimming stripped 2 bases from V and 11 bases from J, with 18 bases between. CDR3 length: 15 residues. The CDR3 is CASSEPTLPAAKLFF. The CDR3 nucleotides read TGTGCCAGCAGTGAACCAACCCTCCCAGCCGCGAAACTGTTTTTT.

This clonotype has at least ten counts. The chain is built from TRBV2 and TRBJ2-2; TRBD2 agrees at 11 bases. Trimming removed 8 bases from V and 4 bases from J; junction bases left unmatched: 3. The CDR3 contains 14 residues. CDR1 SNHLY and CDR2 FYNNEI come from the germline V gene. The CDR3 nucleotides are TGTGCCAGCCGGCTAGCGGGAGGCACCGGGGAGCTGTTTTTT. It encodes CASRLAGGTGELFF.

This clonotype was detected many times. The J gene is TRBJ1-1, the V gene TRBV29-1; D gene unclear. Trimming took off 2 bases at V and 4 bases at J, with 23 bases between the two ends. CDR1 is SQVTM and CDR2 is ANQGSEA in the germline V gene. This CDR3 contains 17 residues. CDR3 loop: CSVEWPSKAFRSTEAFF. The CDR3, as DNA: TGCAGCGTTGAATGGCCGTCGAAGGCGTTCAGGAGCACTGAAGCTTTCTTT.

This clonotype appeared a few times. J is TRBJ1-4 and V is TRBV30; 12 bases agree with TRBD1. CDR1 GTSNPN and CDR2 SVGIG come from the germline V gene (reference sequence). This CDR3 is 17 amino acids long. Unmatched junction bases numbered 11, after V lost 1 base and J lost 8 bases. CDR3 nucleotide sequence: TGTGCCTGGAGTGATCGCGGGACAGGGGGCCTAAGGGAAAAACTGTTTTTT. Amino acid sequence: CAWSDRGTGGLREKLFF.

This clonotype has a count of ten or more. The rearrangement links TRBV12-5 to TRBJ2-5; TRBD2 matches at 10 bases. This CDR3 contains 16 residues. V was clipped by 3 bases and J by 5 bases; unmatched bases: 9. CDR1 is LGHNT, CDR2 FRNRAP, per germline. The chain's CDR3 is CASGFWASGSDETQYF. The CDR3, as DNA: TGTGCTAGTGGTTTTTGGGCTAGCGGGAGCGATGAGACCCAGTACTTC.

This clonotype was counted ten times or more. This chain joins TRBV11-2 and TRBJ2-7; 7 bases agree with TRBD2. Germline loops: CDR1 SGHAT, CDR2 FQNNGV. Trimming removed 5 bases from V and 3 bases from J; junction bases left unmatched: 10. This CDR3 spans 15 amino acids. The CDR3 here is CASSQSGMGLYEQYF. As DNA, the CDR3 is TGTGCCAGCAGCCAAAGCGGGATGGGACTCTACGAGCAGTACTTC.

This clonotype showed up many times. The chain joins TRBV29-1 to TRBJ1-1; TRBD1 is a possible D gene (5 bases). This CDR3 has 13 residues. From germline, CDR1 is SQVTM and CDR2 ANQGSEA. The V and J ends lost 6 bases and 4 bases respectively, with 15 bases between them. Here the CDR3 reads CSVAQGASTEAFF. As DNA, the CDR3 is TGCAGCGTGGCTCAGGGAGCGAGCACTGAAGCTTTCTTT.

This clonotype was recorded many times. The chain couples TRBV12-5 to TRBJ2-3, with TRBD2 matching over 13 bases. This CDR3 is built from 16 residues. In germline, CDR1 is LGHNT, CDR2 FRNRAP. V shed 5 bases and J 2 bases; nucleotides not matched to a gene: 4. CDR3 protein: CASGPGTSGNTDTQYF. DNA of the CDR3: TGTGCTAGTGGTCCAGGGACTAGCGGGAACACAGATACGCAGTATTTT.

There are many counts of this clonotype. The chain has TRBV30 and TRBJ1-5, with D hard to call. The CDR3 extends over 12 amino acids. Germline CDR1 and CDR2: GTSNPN and SVGIG (reference sequence). Trimming took 7 bases from V and 4 from J, leaving 11 bases between them. In DNA, the CDR3 is TGTGCCTACCAGACGGGGAATCAGCCCCAGCATTTT. Its protein is CAYQTGNQPQHF.

This clonotype was found a few times. This chain connects TRBV2 to TRBJ1-6; D gene ambiguous. The CDR3 is 15 amino acids. CDR1 is SNHLY and CDR2 is FYNNEI in the germline V gene. Trimming took off 7 bases at V and 6 bases at J, with 16 bases between the two ends. CDR3 loop: CASNPGNLPNSPLHF. The DNA of the CDR3 is TGTGCCAGCAACCCCGGGAACCTACCTAATTCACCCCTCCACTTT.

This clonotype was observed a few times. This chain links TRBV7-3 with TRBJ2-1; 7 positions agree with TRBD2. The germline V gene has CDR1 SGHTA and CDR2 FQGTGA. This CDR3 contains 15 residues. V was clipped by 2 bases and J by 7 bases; unmatched bases: 8. CDR3 amino acids: CASSLAGGRGNEQFF. As DNA, the CDR3 is TGTGCCAGCAGCTTAGCGGGCGGGAGAGGAAATGAGCAGTTCTTC. The whole variable domain, filled in from reference TRBV7-3 and TRBJ2-1, reads GAGVSQTPSNKVTEKGKYVELRCDPISGHTALYWYRQSLGQGPEFLIYFQGTGAADDSGLPNDRFFAVRPEGSVSTLKIQRTERGDSAVYLCASSLAGGRGNEQFFGPGTRLTVL.

This clonotype was detected ten times or more. The chain uses TRBV15 and TRBJ2-1; D remains ambiguous. The CDR3 is 15 residues long. V was pared by 4 bases and J by 0 bases, with 10 bases between. Germline CDR1 is LNHNV and CDR2 is YYDKDF (reference sequence). The CDR3 DNA reads TGTGCCACCAGCATTAGCAGGAGCTCCTACAATGAGCAGTTCTTC. It translates to CATSISRSSYNEQFF.

There are many counts of this clonotype. The rearrangement joins TRBV7-3 to TRBJ2-3; D uncertain. This CDR3 has 15 amino acids. CDR1 and CDR2 (germline): SGHTA, FQGTGA. Between the trimmed V and J ends, which lost 4 bases and 0 bases, there was a span of 11 bases. The CDR3 DNA reads as TGTGCCAGCAGCTCTTCGGAGCTAAGCACAGATACGCAGTATTTT. It yields the protein CASSSSELSTDTQYF.

In its sample, this clonotype was seen many times. J is TRBJ2-4 and V is TRBV7-2, with no clear D. This CDR3 has 15 residues. Trimming shortened V by 1 base and J by 1 base, and 8 bases separated the two germline ends. In germline, CDR1 is SGHTA, CDR2 FQGNSA. CDR3 region: CASSLGVLAKNIQYF. The CDR3 DNA is TGTGCCAGCAGCTTAGGAGTGTTGGCCAAAAACATTCAGTACTTC.

This clonotype has only a few counts. V and J are TRBV19 and TRBJ2-5; perhaps TRBD1 as D (6 bases). The CDR3 consists of 13 residues. Looked up from germline, CDR1 is LNHDA and CDR2 is SQIVND (reference sequence). V lost 5 bases and J lost 4, with 11 bases in between. For the CDR3, the DNA is TGTGCCAGTAGTCCCCGCAGGGGAGAGACCCAGTACTTC. Translated: CASSPRRGETQYF. Drawing the rest from reference TRBV19 and TRBJ2-5, the complete variable domain is DGGITQSPKYLFRKEGQNVTLSCEQNLNHDAMYWYRQDPGQGLRLIYYSQIVNDFQKGDIAEGYSVSREKKESFPLTVTSAQKNPTAFYLCASSPRRGETQYFGPGTRLLVL.

This clonotype was counted between two and nine times. The chain joins TRBV18 to TRBJ1-2, with D tentatively TRBD1 (5 bases). V lost 6 bases, J lost 4 bases, and 15 bases lay in between. Germline CDR1 KGHSH, CDR2 LQKENI. The CDR3 is made up of 14 amino acids. The CDR3 sequence: CASSHTRQPYGYTF. The DNA of the CDR3 is TGTGCCAGCTCGCACACCCGACAGCCCTATGGCTACACCTTC.

The chain couples TRBV18 to TRBJ2-4, with 9 bases matching TRBD1. V shed 0 bases and J 6 bases; nucleotides not matched to a gene: 0. CDR1 is KGHSH and CDR2 is LQKENI in the germline V gene. The CDR3 is made up of 14 amino acids. CDR3: CASSPPGQGNIQYF. The CDR3 DNA is TGTGCCAGCTCACCACCGGGACAGGGAAACATTCAGTACTTC.

V gene TRBV6-1 combines with J gene TRBJ2-2, with 10 nucleotides matching TRBD1. Trimming removed 6 bases from V and 6 bases from J; junction bases left unmatched: 7. The germline CDR1 and CDR2 sequences are MNHNS and SASEGT. The CDR3 is made up of 15 amino acids. The CDR3 region has the DNA TGTGCCAGCAGGGGAGACAGGGGGCCGGCCGGGGAGCTGTTTTTT. This gives the protein CASRGDRGPAGELFF.

This clonotype was found many times. The chain has TRBV5-1 and TRBJ1-6; the match to TRBD1 covers 12 bases. Germline V gives CDR1 SGHRS, CDR2 YFSETQ. Trimming at V came to 4 bases and at J to 6 bases, leaving 5 bases not matched to a gene. CDR3 length: 16 amino acids. CDR3 nucleotides: TGCGCCAGCAGCCCGGGACAGGGGGCTTCTAATTCACCCCTCCACTTT. Its protein product is CASSPGQGASNSPLHF.